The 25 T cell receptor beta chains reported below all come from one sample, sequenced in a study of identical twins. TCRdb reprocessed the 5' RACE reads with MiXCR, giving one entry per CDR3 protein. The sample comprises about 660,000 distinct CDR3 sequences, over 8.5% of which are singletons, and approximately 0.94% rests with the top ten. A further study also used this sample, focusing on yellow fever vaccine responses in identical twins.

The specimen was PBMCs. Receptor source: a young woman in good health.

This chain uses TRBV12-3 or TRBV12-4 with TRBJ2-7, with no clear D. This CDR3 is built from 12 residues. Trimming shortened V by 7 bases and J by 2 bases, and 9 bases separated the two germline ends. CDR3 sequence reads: CASTLWPYEQYF. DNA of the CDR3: TGTGCCAGCACCCTTTGGCCCTACGAGCAGTACTTC.

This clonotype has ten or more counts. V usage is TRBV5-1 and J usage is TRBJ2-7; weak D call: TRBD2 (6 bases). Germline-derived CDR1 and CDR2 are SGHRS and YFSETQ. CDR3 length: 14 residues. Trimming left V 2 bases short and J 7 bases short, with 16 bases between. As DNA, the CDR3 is TGCGCCAGCAGCTTTCGGGAGCCGAGAAGGGAGCAGTACTTC. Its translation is CASSFREPRREQYF.

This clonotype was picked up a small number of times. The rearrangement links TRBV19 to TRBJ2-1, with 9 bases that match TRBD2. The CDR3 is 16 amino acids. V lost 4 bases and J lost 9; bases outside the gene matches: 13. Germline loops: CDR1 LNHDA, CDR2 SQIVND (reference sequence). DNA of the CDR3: TGTGCCAGTAGTACCCCGGGGGTAGCGGGAGAGCCTGAGCAGTTCTTC. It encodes CASSTPGVAGEPEQFF.

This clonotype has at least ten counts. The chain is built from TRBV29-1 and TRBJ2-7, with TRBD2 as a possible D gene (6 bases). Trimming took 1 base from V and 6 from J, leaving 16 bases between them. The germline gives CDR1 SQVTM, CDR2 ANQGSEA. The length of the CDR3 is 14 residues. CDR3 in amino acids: CSVEADPLGGEQYF. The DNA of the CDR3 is TGCAGCGTTGAAGCCGACCCCCTGGGAGGCGAGCAGTACTTC.

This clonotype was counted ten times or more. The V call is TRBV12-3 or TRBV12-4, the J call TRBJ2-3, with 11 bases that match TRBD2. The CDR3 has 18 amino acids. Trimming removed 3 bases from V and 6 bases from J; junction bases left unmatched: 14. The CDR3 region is CASSFNLAGGPPQDTQYF. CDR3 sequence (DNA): TGTGCCAGCAGTTTTAACCTAGCGGGAGGCCCTCCGCAGGATACGCAGTATTTT.

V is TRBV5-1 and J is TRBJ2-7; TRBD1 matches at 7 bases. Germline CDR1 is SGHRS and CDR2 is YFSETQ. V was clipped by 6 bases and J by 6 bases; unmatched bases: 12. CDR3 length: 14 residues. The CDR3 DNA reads TGCGCCAGCACCCCGGCCGGGACAGATGGCGAGCAGTACTTC. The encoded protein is CASTPAGTDGEQYF.

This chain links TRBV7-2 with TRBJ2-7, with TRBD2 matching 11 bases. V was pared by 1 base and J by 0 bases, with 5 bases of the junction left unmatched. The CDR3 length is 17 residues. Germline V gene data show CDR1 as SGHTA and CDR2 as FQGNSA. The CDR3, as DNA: TGTGCCAGCAGCTTAGTTTCCGGGACTAGCGGCTCCTACGAGCAGTACTTC. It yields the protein CASSLVSGTSGSYEQYF.

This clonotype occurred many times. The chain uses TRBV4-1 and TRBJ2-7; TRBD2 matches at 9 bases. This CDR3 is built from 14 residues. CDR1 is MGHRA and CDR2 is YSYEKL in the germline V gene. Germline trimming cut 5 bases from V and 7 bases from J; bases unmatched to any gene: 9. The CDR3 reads CASSTSGLAGEQYF. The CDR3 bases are TGCGCCAGCAGCACATCGGGGCTAGCGGGGGAGCAGTACTTC.

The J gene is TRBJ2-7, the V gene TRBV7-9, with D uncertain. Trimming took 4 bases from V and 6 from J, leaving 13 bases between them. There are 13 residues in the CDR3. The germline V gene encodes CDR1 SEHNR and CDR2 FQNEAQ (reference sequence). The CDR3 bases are TGTGCCAGCAGCTCCCCGTTGGGTCCCGAGCAGTACTTC. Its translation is CASSSPLGPEQYF.

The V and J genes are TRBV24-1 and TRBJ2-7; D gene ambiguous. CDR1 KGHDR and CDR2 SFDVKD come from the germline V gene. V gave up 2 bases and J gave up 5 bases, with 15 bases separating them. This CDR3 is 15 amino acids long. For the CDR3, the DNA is TGTGCCACCAGTGATTCTCTCTCGATAGGCGACGAGCAGTACTTC. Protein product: CATSDSLSIGDEQYF.

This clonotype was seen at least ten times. The CDR3 protein is CASSLDRVGTGELFF. In nucleotides, the CDR3 is TGCGCCAGCAGCTTGGACAGGGTTGGCACCGGGGAGCTGTTTTTT. The rearrangement links TRBV5-1 to TRBJ2-2, with D perhaps matching TRBD1 (6 bases). The CDR3 has 15 residues. Germline values: CDR1 SGHRS, CDR2 YFSETQ. The V gene lost 0 bases and the J gene lost 4 bases, with 10 bases spanning the gap. Looking up the rest from reference TRBV5-1 and TRBJ2-2 gives the full variable domain: KAGVTQTPRYLIKTRGQQVTLSCSPISGHRSVSWYQQTPGQGLQFLFEYFSETQRNKGNFPGRFSGRQFSNSRSEMNVSTLELGDSALYLCASSLDRVGTGELFFGEGSRLTVL.

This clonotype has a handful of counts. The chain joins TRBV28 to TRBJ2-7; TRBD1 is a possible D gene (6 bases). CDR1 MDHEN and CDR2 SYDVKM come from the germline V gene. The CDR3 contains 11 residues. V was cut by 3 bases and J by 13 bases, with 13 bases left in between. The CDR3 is CASSFSGQPYF. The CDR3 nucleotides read TGTGCCAGCAGTTTCTCCGGACAGCCATACTTC.

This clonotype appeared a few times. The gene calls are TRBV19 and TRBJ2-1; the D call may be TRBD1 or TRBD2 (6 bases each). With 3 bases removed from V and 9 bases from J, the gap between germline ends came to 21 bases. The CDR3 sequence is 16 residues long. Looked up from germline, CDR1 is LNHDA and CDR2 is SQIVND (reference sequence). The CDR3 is CASSISTAGEVSEQFF. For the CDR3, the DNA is TGTGCCAGTAGTATCTCTACTGCAGGGGAGGTCAGTGAGCAGTTCTTC.

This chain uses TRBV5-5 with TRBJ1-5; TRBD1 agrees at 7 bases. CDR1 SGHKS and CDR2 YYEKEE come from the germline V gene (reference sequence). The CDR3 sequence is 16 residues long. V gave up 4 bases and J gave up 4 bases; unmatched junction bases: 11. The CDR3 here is CASSPLQGKVNQPQHF. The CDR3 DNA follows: TGTGCCAGCAGCCCCTTACAGGGGAAAGTGAATCAGCCCCAGCATTTT.

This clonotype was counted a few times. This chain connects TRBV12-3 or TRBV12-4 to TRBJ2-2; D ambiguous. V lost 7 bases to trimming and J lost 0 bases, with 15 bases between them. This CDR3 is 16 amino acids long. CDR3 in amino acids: CASNESLQPNTGELFF. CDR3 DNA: TGTGCCAGCAACGAAAGCCTTCAGCCGAACACCGGGGAGCTGTTTTTT.

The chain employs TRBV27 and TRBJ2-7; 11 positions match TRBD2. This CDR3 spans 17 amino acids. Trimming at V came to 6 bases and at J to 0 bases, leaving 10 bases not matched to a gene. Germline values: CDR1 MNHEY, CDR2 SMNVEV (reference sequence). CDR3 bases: TGTGCCAGCAGAAGAAGGGGGACTAGCGGATACTCCTACGAGCAGTACTTC. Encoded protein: CASRRRGTSGYSYEQYF.

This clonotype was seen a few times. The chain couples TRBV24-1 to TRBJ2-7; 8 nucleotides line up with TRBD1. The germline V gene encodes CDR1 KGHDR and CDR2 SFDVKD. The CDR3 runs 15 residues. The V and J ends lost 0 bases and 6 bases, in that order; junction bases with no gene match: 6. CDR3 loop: CATSDLGTGAGEQYF. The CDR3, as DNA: TGTGCCACCAGTGATTTGGGGACAGGAGCCGGCGAGCAGTACTTC.

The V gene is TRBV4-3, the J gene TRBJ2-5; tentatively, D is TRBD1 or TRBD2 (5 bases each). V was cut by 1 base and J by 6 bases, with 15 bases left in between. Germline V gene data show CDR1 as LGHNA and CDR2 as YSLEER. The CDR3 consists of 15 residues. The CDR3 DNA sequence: TGCGCCAGCAGCCAAGTTCCCGGGGCAATGAAGACCCAGTACTTC. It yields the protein CASSQVPGAMKTQYF.

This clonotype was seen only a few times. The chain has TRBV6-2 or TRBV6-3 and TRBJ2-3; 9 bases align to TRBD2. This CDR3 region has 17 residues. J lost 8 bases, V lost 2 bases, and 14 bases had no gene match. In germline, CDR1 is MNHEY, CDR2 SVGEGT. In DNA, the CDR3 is TGTGCCAGCAGTTACGTGACTAGAGGTAGCGGGAGACCTACGCAGTATTTT. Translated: CASSYVTRGSGRPTQYF.

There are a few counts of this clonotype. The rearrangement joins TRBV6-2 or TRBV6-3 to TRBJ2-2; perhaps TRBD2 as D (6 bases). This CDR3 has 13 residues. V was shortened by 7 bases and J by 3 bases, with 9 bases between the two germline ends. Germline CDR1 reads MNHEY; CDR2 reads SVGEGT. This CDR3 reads CASNGGDTGELFF. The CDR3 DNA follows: TGTGCCAGCAACGGGGGAGACACCGGGGAGCTGTTTTTT.

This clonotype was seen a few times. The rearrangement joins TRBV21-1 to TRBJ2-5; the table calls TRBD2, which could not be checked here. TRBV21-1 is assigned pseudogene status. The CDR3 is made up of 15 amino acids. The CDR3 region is CASSKGRGASETQYF. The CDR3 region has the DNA TGTGCCAGCAGCAAAGGGAGGGGTGCGTCAGAGACCCAGTACTTC.

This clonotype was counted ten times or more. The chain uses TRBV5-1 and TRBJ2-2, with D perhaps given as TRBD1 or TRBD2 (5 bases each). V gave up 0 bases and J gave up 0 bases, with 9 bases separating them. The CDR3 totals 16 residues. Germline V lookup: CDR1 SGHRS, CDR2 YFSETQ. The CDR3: CASSLAGRTNTGELFF. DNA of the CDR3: TGCGCCAGCAGCTTGGCGGGACGGACGAACACCGGGGAGCTGTTTTTT.

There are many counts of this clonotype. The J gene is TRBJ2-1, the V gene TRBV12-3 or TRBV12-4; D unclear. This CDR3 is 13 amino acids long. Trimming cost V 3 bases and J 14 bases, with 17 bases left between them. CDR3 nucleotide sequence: TGTGCCAGCAGTTTCGGCTCACCCACGTTGGAGTTCTTC. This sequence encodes CASSFGSPTLEFF.

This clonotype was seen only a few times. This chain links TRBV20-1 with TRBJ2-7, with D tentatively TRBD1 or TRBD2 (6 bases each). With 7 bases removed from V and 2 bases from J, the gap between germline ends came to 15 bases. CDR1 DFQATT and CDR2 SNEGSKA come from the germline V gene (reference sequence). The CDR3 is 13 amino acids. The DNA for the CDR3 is TGCAGTGAGGGGGGCGTACGGGCCTACGAGCAGTACTTC. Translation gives CSEGGVRAYEQYF.

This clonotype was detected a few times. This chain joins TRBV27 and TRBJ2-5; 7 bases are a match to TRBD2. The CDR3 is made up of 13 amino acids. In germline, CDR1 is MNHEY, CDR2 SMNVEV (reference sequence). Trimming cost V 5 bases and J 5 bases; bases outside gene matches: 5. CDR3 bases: TGTGCCAGCAGTAGCGGGACTTGGGAGACCCAGTACTTC. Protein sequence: CASSSGTWETQYF.